Sequencing of this TCR beta chain was carried out in a study of blood T cell repertoires in COVID-19. Study-wide background: PBMCs, B-cell-depleted T cells, or T cells were the source of the cDNA or gDNA that made up the material.

Generated by immunoSEQ multiplex PCR, the TCRdb table keeps only in-frame clones and is missing some. This sample carries fewer than 110,000 clones, more than 70% of them seen once, and the ten largest clones take approximately 4.4%. The V gene lost 7 bases and the J gene lost 2 bases, with 16 bases spanning the gap. The CDR3 has 15 residues. Per the germline V gene, CDR1 is SGDLS and CDR2 is YYNGEE. This sequence joins TRBV9 and TRBJ2-1, with a weak D call TRBD1 (6 bases). The sequenced material came from peripheral blood. The clonotype was recovered from a human donor in a cohort sampled during active COVID-19. Written as DNA, the CDR3 is TGTGCCAGCGGACGTACGGGGACACCCTACAATGAGCAGTTCTTC. Translation gives CASGRTGTPYNEQFF.